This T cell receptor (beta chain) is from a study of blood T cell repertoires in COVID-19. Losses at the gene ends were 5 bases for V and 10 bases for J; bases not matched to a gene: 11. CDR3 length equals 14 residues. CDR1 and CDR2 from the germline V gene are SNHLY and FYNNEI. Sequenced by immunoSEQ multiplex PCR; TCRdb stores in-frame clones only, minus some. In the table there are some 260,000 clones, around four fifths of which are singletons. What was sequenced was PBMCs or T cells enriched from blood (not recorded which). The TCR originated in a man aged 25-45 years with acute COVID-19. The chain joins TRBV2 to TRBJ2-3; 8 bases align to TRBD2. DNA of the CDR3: TGTGCCAGCAGTAACAGGACTAGCACAGGAGCGCAGTATTTT. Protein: CASSNRTSTGAQYF.